These 31 T cell receptor beta chains originate from one sample sequenced in a study of blood T cell repertoires in COVID-19. Some clones are missing from TCRdb's copy, which holds only in-frame ones; the method was immunoSEQ multiplex PCR. This sample has 100,000 to 150,000 clones; about 89% occur once, and the top ten carry less than 5.5%. The specimen was peripheral blood. The receptors shown here come from a man in his sixties with COVID-19, enrolled during active disease.

In DNA, the CDR3 is TGTGCCAGCAGTGAGGACAGGGATGATGGCTACACCTTC. Amino acids: CASSEDRDDGYTF. V is TRBV6-1 and J is TRBJ1-2, with 8 bases that match TRBD1. CDR1 is MNHNS, CDR2 SASEGT, per germline. After removal of 3 bases from V and 6 bases from J, the junction contained 3 bases not matched to a gene. CDR3 size: 13 residues.

The chain couples TRBV6-2 or TRBV6-3 to TRBJ1-2; D not certain. The V gene's germline CDR1 is MNHEY and CDR2 SVGEGT. This CDR3 region has 13 residues. V lost 3 bases to trimming and J lost 4 bases, with 9 bases between them. CDR3: CASSYDRSYGYTF. The CDR3 DNA reads TGTGCCAGCAGTTATGACCGGAGCTATGGCTACACCTTC.

This clone was seen only once. This rearrangement joins TRBV19 to TRBJ2-3; 9 positions agree with TRBD1. Trimming removed 10 bases from V and 4 bases from J; junction bases left unmatched: 12. There are 15 residues in the CDR3. Germline V gene lookup returns CDR1 LNHDA and CDR2 SQIVND (reference sequence). The CDR3 DNA sequence: TGTGCCACCACGGAGGAGGACAGGGGCCCAGATACGCAGTATTTT. Its protein is CATTEEDRGPDTQYF.

The chain couples TRBV4-2 to TRBJ2-3, with 13 bases matching TRBD2. In germline, CDR1 is LGHNA, CDR2 YNFKEQ. J gave up 4 bases and V 4 bases, and 5 bases lay outside the gene matches. This CDR3 comprises 16 residues. Here the CDR3 reads CASSPRLAGGPDTQYF. DNA of the CDR3: TGTGCCAGCAGCCCCCGACTAGCGGGGGGCCCAGATACGCAGTATTTT.

The chain is built from TRBV19 and TRBJ1-1; D unclear. The germline gives CDR1 LNHDA, CDR2 SQIVND (reference sequence). The CDR3 runs 10 residues. V lost 9 bases and J 0 bases, leaving 2 bases between the germline ends. CDR3: CASVNTEAFF. CDR3 coding DNA: TGTGCCAGCGTGAACACTGAAGCTTTCTTT.

The CDR3 coding sequence is TGTGCCAGCAGCCAAGACGGGGGCACTGAAGCTTTCTTT. Protein: CASSQDGGTEAFF. The rearrangement links TRBV4-2 to TRBJ1-1; D possibly corresponds to TRBD1 (5 bases). Trimming left V 0 bases short and J 4 bases short, with 6 bases between. Looked up from germline, CDR1 is LGHNA and CDR2 is YNFKEQ. The CDR3 consists of 13 residues.

This rearrangement joins TRBV2 to TRBJ2-3; TRBD1 matches 9 bases. Germline CDR1 is SNHLY and CDR2 is FYNNEI. V shed 7 bases and J 1 base; nucleotides not matched to a gene: 3. The CDR3 is 14 residues long. CDR3 sequence reads: CASTWDRGTDTQYF. Written as DNA, the CDR3 is TGTGCCAGCACCTGGGACAGGGGCACAGATACGCAGTATTTT.

The chain links TRBV24-1 to TRBJ2-7; 8 nucleotides line up with TRBD1. V was pared by 4 bases and J by 5 bases, with 9 bases of the junction left unmatched. The germline V gene encodes CDR1 KGHDR and CDR2 SFDVKD. The CDR3 covers 15 residues. The CDR3 coding sequence is TGTGCCACCAGTGACGCCGGACAGGGTTTAGACGAGCAGTACTTC. This encodes CATSDAGQGLDEQYF.

V gene TRBV3-1 (or the pseudogene TRBV3-2) combines with J gene TRBJ2-4, with a weak D call TRBD1 (6 bases). The CDR3 runs 13 residues. CDR1 is LGHDT and CDR2 is YNNKEL in the germline V gene (reference sequence). The ends were cut back, 6 bases at V and 4 bases at J, with 10 bases in the middle. In nucleotides, the CDR3 is TGTGCCAGCAGGCAAACAGGGAAAAACATTCAGTACTTC. Its protein is CASRQTGKNIQYF.

V gene TRBV5-1 combines with J gene TRBJ1-6; 7 bases agree with TRBD1. J gave up 5 bases and V 4 bases, and 3 bases lay outside the gene matches. This CDR3 is 14 amino acids long. Germline V gives CDR1 SGHRS, CDR2 YFSETQ. DNA of the CDR3: TGCGCCAGCAGCGTGGGACAGAATAATTCACCCCTCCACTTT. Translation gives CASSVGQNNSPLHF.

The chain uses TRBV7-9 and TRBJ2-5; TRBD2 aligns across 7 bases. J gave up 5 bases and V 9 bases, and 15 bases lay outside the gene matches. Germline V lookup: CDR1 SEHNR, CDR2 FQNEAQ (reference sequence). The CDR3 sequence is 15 residues long. CDR3 region: CASLNLAGTIETQYF. CDR3 nucleotide sequence: TGTGCCAGTCTTAACCTGGCGGGGACTATCGAGACCCAGTACTTC. Using reference TRBV7-9 and TRBJ2-5 for the parts outside the CDR3, the full variable domain is DTGVSQNPRHKITKRGQNVTFRCDPISEHNRLYWYRQTLGQGPEFLTYFQNEAQLEKSRLLSDRFSAERPKGSFSTLEIQRTEQGDSAMYLCASLNLAGTIETQYFGPGTRLLVL.

The J gene is TRBJ1-2, the V gene TRBV6-5; no reliable D call. The CDR3 is made up of 13 amino acids. Germline values: CDR1 MNHEY, CDR2 SVGAGI. Trimming stripped 6 bases from V and 2 bases from J, with 10 bases between. The CDR3 DNA is TGTGCCAGCAGCATCGACGGGAACTATGGCTACACCTTC. This encodes CASSIDGNYGYTF.

This clone was detected once. At one of its ends the junction is not consistent with the germline gene, which may arise from a read error. The rearrangement joins TRBV14 to TRBJ2-7, with 7 nucleotides matching TRBD1. Germline V gene lookup returns CDR1 SGHDN and CDR2 FVKESK. The CDR3 contains 15 residues. DNA of the CDR3: TGTGCCAGCAGCGAAGACAGGGTTGAACCCTACGAGCAGTACTTC. Protein sequence: CASSEDRVEPYEQYF.

V and J are TRBV11-3 and TRBJ2-2, with D possibly being TRBD2 (5 bases). Trimming left V 0 bases short and J 6 bases short, with 8 bases between. The germline V gene encodes CDR1 SGHNT and CDR2 YENEEA. The CDR3 covers 14 residues. The DNA for the CDR3 is TGTGCCAGCAGCTTAGATCCGCGGGCCGGGGAGCTGTTTTTT. Protein sequence: CASSLDPRAGELFF. The complete variable domain, with remaining parts taken from reference TRBV11-3 and TRBJ2-2, reads EAGVVQSPRYKIIEKKQPVAFWCNPISGHNTLYWYLQNLGQGPELLIRYENEEAVDDSQLPKDRFSAERLKGVDSTLKIQPAELGDSAVYLCASSLDPRAGELFFGEGSRLTVL.

V usage is TRBV18 and J usage is TRBJ2-5; D remains unclear. Per the germline V gene, CDR1 is KGHSH and CDR2 is LQKENI. The CDR3 is 13 amino acids. V dropped 1 base and J dropped 2 bases, with 5 bases sitting between them. CDR3 residues: CASSPRGQETQYF. CDR3 sequence (DNA): TGTGCCAGCTCACCACGAGGACAAGAGACCCAGTACTTC.

The V gene is TRBV6-6, the J gene TRBJ1-1, with D unclear. The germline V gene encodes CDR1 MNHNY and CDR2 SVGAGI (reference sequence). V lost 5 bases and J lost 8, with 15 bases in between. The CDR3 length is 13 residues. CDR3 DNA: TGTGCCAGCAGTCCCACGGGTTCGGGGGAAGCTTTCTTT. As protein: CASSPTGSGEAFF.

The rearrangement uses TRBV5-1 and TRBJ1-1, with D hard to call. The CDR3 covers 13 residues. Between the trimmed V and J ends, which lost 1 base and 5 bases, there was a span of 9 bases. Germline-derived CDR1 and CDR2 are SGHRS and YFSETQ. CDR3 region: CASSLLGETEAFF. The CDR3 bases are TGCGCCAGCAGCTTGCTTGGAGAAACTGAAGCTTTCTTT.

The rearrangement links TRBV3-1 (or the pseudogene TRBV3-2) to TRBJ1-4, with D uncertain. CDR1 LGHDT and CDR2 YNNKEL come from the germline V gene (reference sequence). CDR3 size: 15 residues. V lost 2 bases and J 3 bases, leaving 10 bases between the germline ends. CDR3 sequence: CASSQSQASNEKLFF. CDR3 in DNA: TGTGCCAGCAGCCAAAGTCAGGCCTCTAATGAAAAACTGTTTTTT.

The CDR3 spells CATSKAGGTGYNEQFF. The CDR3 DNA reads TGTGCCACCAGTAAGGCGGGGGGGACTGGATACAATGAGCAGTTCTTC. The chain couples TRBV24-1 to TRBJ2-1; 9 bases line up with TRBD2. Germline V gene sequence: CDR1 KGHDR, CDR2 SFDVKD. CDR3 length: 16 amino acids. J gave up 4 bases and V 6 bases, and 9 bases lay outside the gene matches.

The chain combines TRBV6-5 with TRBJ1-2; the D gene is possibly TRBD1 (6 bases). In germline, CDR1 is MNHEY, CDR2 SVGAGI. The CDR3 spans 14 residues. Trimming left V 7 bases short and J 6 bases short, with 18 bases between. In DNA form, the CDR3 reads TGTGCCAGCACCAAAATTGGAAGGGGGAATGGCTACACCTTC. Translation gives CASTKIGRGNGYTF.

The V and J genes are TRBV6-1 and TRBJ2-4; 9 nucleotides align to TRBD1. Germline V gene lookup returns CDR1 MNHNS and CDR2 SASEGT. The CDR3 covers 19 residues. The junction had 10 bases not matched to a gene; V was cut back by 1 base and J by 0 bases. CDR3 DNA sequence: TGTGCCAGCAGTGAAGAAGGGACAGGGATCCTCCTAGCCAAAAACATTCAGTACTTC. It specifies CASSEEGTGILLAKNIQYF.

This sequence joins TRBV24-1 and TRBJ1-2; D might be TRBD1 (5 bases). V lost 3 bases and J lost 5, with 9 bases in between. CDR1 KGHDR and CDR2 SFDVKD come from the germline V gene. The CDR3 length is 13 residues. CDR3 in amino acids: CATSDTGGYGYTF. In DNA, the CDR3 is TGTGCCACCAGTGATACAGGAGGGTATGGCTACACCTTC.

This chain links TRBV4-2 with TRBJ2-1; 11 bases line up with TRBD1. The CDR3 covers 16 residues. The V segment lost 1 base and the J segment 8 bases; nucleotides outside the gene matches: 7. Per germline, CDR1 LGHNA and CDR2 YNFKEQ. CDR3 region: CASSQGSGQGVDEQFF. The CDR3, as DNA: TGTGCCAGCAGCCAAGGTTCGGGACAGGGGGTCGATGAGCAGTTCTTC.

This chain uses TRBV7-9 with TRBJ1-5; a possible D gene is TRBD1 (5 bases). CDR3 length equals 13 residues. V lost 2 bases to trimming and J lost 7 bases, with 9 bases between them. Looked up from germline, CDR1 is SEHNR and CDR2 is FQNEAQ (reference sequence). CDR3 protein: CASSLRGGQPQHF. CDR3 bases: TGTGCCAGCAGCTTAAGGGGTGGACAGCCCCAGCATTTT.

A word on this clone: Distinct nucleotide sequences in the sample also encode this CDR3. This chain connects TRBV7-9 to TRBJ2-1; maybe TRBD2 (6 bases). This CDR3 spans 13 amino acids. Germline V CDR1 and CDR2: SEHNR, FQNEAQ (reference sequence). V lost 4 bases and J lost 10, with 14 bases in between. The CDR3 sequence is CASSWGDQVEQFF. CDR3 in DNA: TGTGCCAGCAGCTGGGGGGACCAAGTGGAGCAGTTCTTC.

J is TRBJ1-2 and V is TRBV12-3 or TRBV12-4; possibly TRBD1 for D (5 bases). The CDR3 loop spans 13 amino acids. Trimming cost V 2 bases and J 8 bases, with 12 bases left between them. The CDR3 here is CASSLMGGRGYTF. In DNA, the CDR3 is TGTGCCAGCAGTTTAATGGGGGGTAGGGGCTACACCTTC.

V and J are TRBV29-1 and TRBJ1-2, with D unresolved. Germline CDR1 SQVTM, CDR2 ANQGSEA. The germline V and J ends were trimmed by 4 bases and 0 bases, with 9 bases remaining between them. The CDR3 length is 13 residues. Here the CDR3 reads CSVVGQSNYGYTF. The CDR3 DNA reads TGCAGCGTTGTTGGCCAGTCTAACTATGGCTACACCTTC. The full variable domain, with the rest looked up from reference TRBV29-1 and TRBJ1-2, is SAVISQKPSRDICQRGTSLTIQCQVDSQVTMMFWYRQQPGQSLTLIATANQGSEATYESGFVIDKFPISRPNLTFSTLTVSNMSPEDSSIYLCSVVGQSNYGYTFGSGTRLTVV.

This chain uses TRBV19 with TRBJ1-6, with D perhaps matching TRBD1 (6 bases). Germline V gene lookup returns CDR1 LNHDA and CDR2 SQIVND (reference sequence). V was trimmed by 6 bases and J by 8 bases, leaving 11 bases between them. This CDR3 has 13 residues. CDR3 coding DNA: TGTGCCAGTAGGTCAGGGGAGTATTCACCCCTCCACTTT. This gives the protein CASRSGEYSPLHF.

This clone came up a few times. The genes are TRBV2 and TRBJ1-6; TRBD1 matches at 7 bases. The V segment lost 6 bases and the J segment 5 bases; nucleotides outside the gene matches: 4. Per the germline V gene, CDR1 is SNHLY and CDR2 is FYNNEI. This CDR3 comprises 14 residues. Written as DNA, the CDR3 is TGTGCCAGCAGGACCGGGACAGATAATTCACCCCTCCACTTT. Translating it yields CASRTGTDNSPLHF.

This clone was seen more than once but under ten times. The gene calls are TRBV7-8 and TRBJ1-6; 12 bases agree with TRBD1. The V gene end was trimmed by 1 base and the J gene end by 8 bases; junction bases not matched to a gene: 6. CDR3 length: 17 amino acids. Looked up from germline, CDR1 is SGHVS and CDR2 is FQNEAQ. The CDR3 sequence: CASSLERRDRGHSPLHF. As DNA, the CDR3 is TGTGCCAGCAGCTTAGAGCGCCGGGACAGGGGGCATTCACCCCTCCACTTT.

This chain links TRBV5-1 with TRBJ1-4; D not certain. The CDR3 length is 15 residues. The germline V gene has CDR1 SGHRS and CDR2 YFSETQ. Trimming pared 4 bases from V and 0 bases from J, leaving 10 bases between. CDR3 loop: CASSPSVSTNEKLFF. The CDR3 nucleotides are TGCGCCAGCAGCCCATCAGTTTCAACTAATGAAAAACTGTTTTTT.